The rows below give T cell receptor beta chains drawn from one sample of a study of cytotoxic CD8 clonotypes in ibrutinib-treated CLL. TCRdb's copy holds only in-frame clones and misses some; the assay was immunoSEQ multiplex PCR. The table has 130,000 or so clones, 84% seen once. Sample: PBMCs, taken after 24 months of ibrutinib treatment. The receptors derive from a human donor with chronic lymphocytic leukemia. The CDR3 runs from the conserved cysteine through the conserved F or W. The D gene is left open where the match is weak. Expanded clones get a size class; other rows say once, few or many, or leave the size out.

V gene	J gene	clone size	D gene	CDR3 DNA	CDR3 protein
TRBV19	TRBJ1-4	.	.	TGTGCCAGTAGTCGGACAGCCCAGGTCCCTAATGAAAGGAAACTGTTTTTT	CASSRTAQVPNERKLFF
TRBV6-1	TRBJ1-2	.	TRBD1	TGTGCCAGCAGTGCTATAAATCCGGGACAGGGGAGTTACACCTTC	CASSAINPGQGSYTF
TRBV6-1	TRBJ1-6	.	TRBD1	TGTGCCAGCAGTGAAGATAGGACAGGGTATAATTCACCCCTCCACTTT	CASSEDRTGYNSPLHF
TRBV6-5	TRBJ1-4	.	.	TGTGCCAGCAGGACAAACAGTGCAACTAATGAAAAACTGTTTTTT	CASRTNSATNEKLFF
TRBV7-2	TRBJ2-5	.	.	TGTGCCAGCAGCTTAGACGGATTTACCCAGTACTTC	CASSLDGFTQYF
TRBV10-3	TRBJ2-7	.	.	TGTGCCATCAGCGGGACTCGCGTCTCCTACGAGCAGTACTTC	CAISGTRVSYEQYF
TRBV6-1	TRBJ1-1	.	.	TGTGCCAGCAGGGTGAGCGGGGTGAACACTGAAGCTTTCTTT	CASRVSGVNTEAFF
TRBV4-2	TRBJ2-1	.	.	TGTGCCAGCAGCCAAGGGGAAGGGACCCCCCCGTTCTTC	CASSQGEGTPPFF
TRBV27	TRBJ1-5	.	TRBD1	TGTGCCAGCAGACCCCTCGCGGGACAGGGGGCGCGAGGCAATCAGCCCCAGCATTTT	CASRPLAGQGARGNQPQHF
TRBV6-5	TRBJ2-3	.	.	TGTGCCAGCAGTGGAGTCGGGTCTAGCACAGATACGCAGTATTTT	CASSGVGSSTDTQYF
TRBV6-6	TRBJ2-4	.	.	TGTGCCAGCAGTTACGATGACGACAGAAATATTCAGTACTTC	CASSYDDDRNIQYF
TRBV19	TRBJ2-7	.	TRBD1	TGTGCCAGTAGTATGGGACAGGGCACGGACGAGCAGTACTTC	CASSMGQGTDEQYF
TRBV27	TRBJ2-7	.	TRBD2	TGTGCCAGCAGTTTATGGGCGGGGGGCTACGAGCAGTACTTC	CASSLWAGGYEQYF
TRBV9	TRBJ2-5	.	.	TGTGCCAGCAGCGCCGCGGCGGGACAGAAGGAGACCCAGTACTTC	CASSAAAGQKETQYF
TRBV9	TRBJ2-3	.	.	TGTGCCAGCAGCGTAGGGGGCCCCACAGATACGCAGTATTTT	CASSVGGPTDTQYF
TRBV5-4	TRBJ1-4	.	.	TGTGCCAGCAGCTTGGGGAAGGGGAGGAATGAAAAACTGTTTTTT	CASSLGKGRNEKLFF
TRBV19	TRBJ1-1	.	.	TGTGCCAGTAGTATGGTTTCGAACACTGAAGCTTTCTTT	CASSMVSNTEAFF
TRBV10-1	TRBJ2-3	once	.	TGCGCCAGCAGTAGGCAGGTCGGCGATACGCAGTATTTT	CASSRQVGDTQYF
TRBV9	TRBJ1-1	.	.	TGTGCCAGCAGCGGGGGACTCACGAACACTGAAGCTTTCTTT	CASSGGLTNTEAFF
TRBV7-9	TRBJ2-2	few	TRBD1	TGTGCCAGCAGCAACACAGGGGAAATCGGGGAGCTGTTTTTT	CASSNTGEIGELFF
TRBV5-1	TRBJ2-1	.	TRBD1	TGCGCCAGCAGCTTGTGGGACAGCGAAAATGAGCAGTTCTTC	CASSLWDSENEQFF
TRBV19	TRBJ1-5	.	.	TGTGCCAGCCTCCGAGGGGGGGCCTGGAGCAATCAGCCCCAGCATTTT	CASLRGGAWSNQPQHF
TRBV5-1	TRBJ1-1	few	.	TGCGCCAGCAGCCAGACGGGGACGGCTGAAGCTTTCTTT	CASSQTGTAEAFF
TRBV7-7	TRBJ1-3	.	.	TGTGCCAGCAGCTTAGGTGGACACTCTGGAAACACCATATATTTT	CASSLGGHSGNTIYF
TRBV7-2	TRBJ2-7	.	.	TGTGCCAGCAGCCGGGGCTCCTACGAGCAGTACTTC	CASSRGSYEQYF
TRBV28	TRBJ2-3	.	TRBD2	TGTGCCAGCAGCCCTCCGGGACTAGCTACAGATACGCAGTATTTT	CASSPPGLATDTQYF
TRBV7-9	TRBJ2-7	few	TRBD1	TGTGCCAGCAGCCCACCTTTCCGACAGGGAAACGAGCAGTACTTC	CASSPPFRQGNEQYF
TRBV5-6	TRBJ1-6	.	.	TGTGCCAGCAGCTTGGGAGACAGGCCTACTATCCTCCACTTT	CASSLGDRPTILHF
TRBV27	TRBJ1-2	.	TRBD1	TGTGCCAGCAGTTTGACAGGGCTCACGGATGGCTACACCTTC	CASSLTGLTDGYTF
TRBV5-4	TRBJ1-2	.	.	TGTGCCAGCAGCTCCCCCGGGGGGGTAGAACATGGCTACACCTTC	CASSSPGGVEHGYTF
TRBV28	TRBJ2-4	.	.	TGTGCCAGCAGTTTACAGGCAGGGGGGAACATTCAGTACTTC	CASSLQAGGNIQYF
TRBV7-2	TRBJ2-3	.	.	TGTGCCAGCAGCAATCCTAGCACAGATACGCAGTATTTT	CASSNPSTDTQYF
TRBV6-6	TRBJ2-1	.	TRBD2	TGTGCCAGCAGTTACTCAGCGGGGGGCTCCAGGTTTGAGCAGTTCTTC	CASSYSAGGSRFEQFF
TRBV19	TRBJ1-6	.	.	TGTGCCAGTAGTATACGGACTAATTCACCCCTCCACTTT	CASSIRTNSPLHF
TRBV30	TRBJ2-3	.	.	TGTGCCTGGAGTGTCGTTGGGCAAACTAGCACAGATACGCAGTATTTT	CAWSVVGQTSTDTQYF
TRBV27	TRBJ2-3	.	.	TGTGCCAGCAGTTCTCACACCGGGTTACCCACAGATACGCAGTATTTT	CASSSHTGLPTDTQYF
TRBV6-6	TRBJ2-7	.	.	TGTGCCAGCAGCGATCCCCCAGAGACCTACGAGCAGTACTTC	CASSDPPETYEQYF
TRBV7-6	TRBJ2-7	.	TRBD1	TGTGCCAGCAGCGTGGGACAGGGGGCCCTCGAGCAGTACTTC	CASSVGQGALEQYF
TRBV4-1	TRBJ2-5	.	.	TGCGCCAGCAGCCAAACAGGGGAGACCCAGTACTTC	CASSQTGETQYF
TRBV5-6	TRBJ2-3	once	.	TGTGCCAGCAGCCCCGGTTTTGTAGATACGCAGTATTTT	CASSPGFVDTQYF
TRBV5-1	TRBJ1-1	once	.	TGCGCCAGCAGCCCAAGTGGGACCAGTGGGACTGAAGCTTTCTTT	CASSPSGTSGTEAFF
TRBV7-9	TRBJ2-1	.	.	TGTGCCAGCAGCCAACCCGGAGGCGGAAAGTACAATGAGCAGTTCTTC	CASSQPGGGKYNEQFF
TRBV7-9	TRBJ1-5	.	.	TGTGCCAGCAGCTTCCCCGGTAGCAATCAGCCCCAGCATTTT	CASSFPGSNQPQHF
TRBV11-3	TRBJ2-6	once	.	TGTGCCAGCAGCTTAGGTAGTGGCACTGGGGCCAACGTCCTGACTTTC	CASSLGSGTGANVLTF
TRBV4-1	TRBJ2-7	.	TRBD1	TGCGCCAGCAGCCCGGGGACAGGGGGGAATTTAGCCTACGAGCAGTACTTC	CASSPGTGGNLAYEQYF
TRBV5-1	TRBJ1-6	few	TRBD1	TGCGCCAGCAGCTTGGAGCAGGGGGCTAATAATTCACCCCTCCACTTT	CASSLEQGANNSPLHF
TRBV7-9	TRBJ2-3	.	.	TGTGCCAGCAGCCAGATAGCGGTTAGCACAGATACGCAGTATTTT	CASSQIAVSTDTQYF
TRBV18	TRBJ1-1	.	.	TGTGCCAGCTCACCGCGGGCAGCAGAAGCTTTCTTT	CASSPRAAEAFF
TRBV14	TRBJ2-1	once	TRBD1	TGTGCCAGCAGCCAAACGACAGGGGATTGGCCCTACAATGAGCAGTTCTTC	CASSQTTGDWPYNEQFF
TRBV9	TRBJ2-1	.	.	TGTGCCAGCAGCGTAGGGGGCGGGGCACGGGGTGAGCAGTTCTTC	CASSVGGGARGEQFF
TRBV4-1	TRBJ1-3	.	.	TGCGCCAGCAGCCAAGACCCCATATATTTT	CASSQDPIYF
TRBV6-1	TRBJ1-1	.	.	TGTGCCAGCAGTCTAGAAAATTTGGCTGAAGCTTTCTTT	CASSLENLAEAFF
TRBV28	TRBJ1-2	.	.	TGTGCCAGCAGTTTTCTGGTAAAAGGCCCATTGGGCTACACCTTC	CASSFLVKGPLGYTF
TRBV7-2	TRBJ1-4	.	TRBD1	TGTGCCAGCAGCTTAGACCTCGGAACAGGGGAACTGTTTTTT	CASSLDLGTGELFF
TRBV29-1	TRBJ2-7	.	.	TGCAGCGTTGGGGGCGGTCCAGCCTACGAGCAGTACTTC	CSVGGGPAYEQYF